The 2 T cell receptor beta chains in this list originate from one sample, sequenced in a study of T cell repertoires in cytomegalovirus infection. TCRdb ran MiXCR on the reads and lists one entry per CDR3 protein. The sample consists of about 740,000 distinct CDR3 sequences, about a third of them appearing once. The material sequenced was PBMCs. These receptors all stem from a human donor in good health (CMV status not recorded). Some clones in this sample may be carry-over from other donors' samples.

This clonotype has a handful of counts. The chain recombines TRBV11-2 with TRBJ2-1, with TRBD2 matching over 7 bases. Losses at the gene ends were 2 bases for V and 2 bases for J; bases not matched to a gene: 3. CDR1 is SGHAT and CDR2 is FQNNGV in the germline V gene. There are 15 residues in the CDR3. CDR3 in amino acids: CASSLRRGTYNEQFF. The DNA for the CDR3 is TGTGCCAGCAGCTTAAGGCGGGGGACCTACAATGAGCAGTTCTTC.

This clonotype was observed many times. The J gene is TRBJ1-2, the V gene TRBV19; D is possibly TRBD1 (6 bases). Trimming shortened V by 9 bases and J by 2 bases, and 19 bases separated the two germline ends. CDR1 and CDR2 from the germline V gene are LNHDA and SQIVND (reference sequence). The length of the CDR3 is 15 residues. Here the CDR3 reads CASEERVGANYGYTF. DNA for the CDR3: TGTGCCAGCGAAGAACGGGTGGGGGCGAACTATGGCTACACCTTC.